This entry features one T cell receptor beta chain sequence. Germline CDR1 MNHEY, CDR2 SVGAGI. The junction had 7 bases not matched to a gene; V was cut back by 6 bases and J by 5 bases. The CDR3 covers 14 residues. Only in-frame clones appear in the TCRdb table, and some are missing; sequencing was by immunoSEQ multiplex PCR. Here the sample spans 25,000 to 40,000 clones, approximately 88% being singletons. The source of the sample is a study of blood T cell repertoires in COVID-19. The sequencing sample was made of peripheral blood. J is TRBJ2-1 and V is TRBV6-5; TRBD1 matches at 7 bases. This sequence originates from a man aged 70-80 years with active COVID-19. The CDR3 DNA follows: TGTGCCAGCAGGCCGGGACAGTTAAACAATGAGCAGTTCTTC. This codes for CASRPGQLNNEQFF.